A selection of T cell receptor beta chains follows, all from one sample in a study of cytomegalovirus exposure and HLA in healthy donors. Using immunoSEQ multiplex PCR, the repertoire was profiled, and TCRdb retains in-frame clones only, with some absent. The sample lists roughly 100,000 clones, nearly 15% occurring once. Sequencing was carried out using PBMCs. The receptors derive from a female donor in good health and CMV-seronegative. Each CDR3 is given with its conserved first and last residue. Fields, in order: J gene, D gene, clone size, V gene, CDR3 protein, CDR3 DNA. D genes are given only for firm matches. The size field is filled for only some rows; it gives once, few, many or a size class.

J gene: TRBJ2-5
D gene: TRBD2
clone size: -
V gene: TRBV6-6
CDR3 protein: CASSYSAGGPQYF
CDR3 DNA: TGTGCCAGCAGTTACTCTGCGGGGGGGCCCCAGTACTTC

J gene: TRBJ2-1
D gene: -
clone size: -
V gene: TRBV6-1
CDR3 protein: CASNERGRQFF
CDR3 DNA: TGTGCCAGCAATGAAAGGGGCAGGCAGTTCTTC

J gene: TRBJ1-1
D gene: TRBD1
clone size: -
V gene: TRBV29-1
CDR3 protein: CSAGGTEAFF
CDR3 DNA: TGCAGCGCAGGGGGGACTGAAGCTTTCTTT

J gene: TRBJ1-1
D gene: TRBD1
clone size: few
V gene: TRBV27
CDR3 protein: CASMRQGEEAFF
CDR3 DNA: TGTGCCAGCATGAGACAGGGAGAGGAAGCTTTCTTT

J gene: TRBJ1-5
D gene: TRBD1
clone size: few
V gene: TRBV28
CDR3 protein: CASSLTDRGYGPQHF
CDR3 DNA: TGTGCCAGCAGTTTGACGGACAGGGGATACGGGCCCCAGCATTTT

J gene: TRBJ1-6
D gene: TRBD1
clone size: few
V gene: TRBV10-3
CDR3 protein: CAISKDRAYNSPLHF
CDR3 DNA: TGTGCCATCAGCAAGGACAGGGCCTATAATTCACCCCTCCACTTT

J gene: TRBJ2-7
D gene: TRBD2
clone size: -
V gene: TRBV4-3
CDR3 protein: CASSRTSGTYEQYF
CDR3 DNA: TGCGCCAGCAGCCGGACTAGCGGGACCTACGAGCAGTACTTC

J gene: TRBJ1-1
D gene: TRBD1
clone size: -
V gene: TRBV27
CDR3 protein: CASSFNRGRSEAFF
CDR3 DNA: TGTGCCAGCAGTTTTAACAGGGGGCGATCTGAAGCTTTCTTT

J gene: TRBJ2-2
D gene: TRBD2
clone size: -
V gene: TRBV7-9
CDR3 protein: CASSFLSGRGTGELFF
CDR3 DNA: TGTGCCAGCAGCTTTCTGAGCGGGAGGGGGACCGGGGAGCTGTTTTTT

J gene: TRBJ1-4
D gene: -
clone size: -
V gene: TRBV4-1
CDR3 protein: CASSRYMRGIATNEKLFF
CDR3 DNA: TGCGCCAGCAGCCGATATATGAGAGGGATTGCAACTAATGAAAAACTGTTTTTT

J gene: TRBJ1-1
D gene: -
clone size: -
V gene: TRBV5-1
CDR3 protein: CASSLTTGNTEAFF
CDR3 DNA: TGCGCCAGCAGCCTGACCACGGGAAACACTGAAGCTTTCTTT

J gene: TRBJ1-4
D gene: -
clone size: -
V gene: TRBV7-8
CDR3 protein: CASSTRGEKLFF
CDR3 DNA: TGTGCCAGCAGCACCAGGGGTGAAAAACTGTTTTTT

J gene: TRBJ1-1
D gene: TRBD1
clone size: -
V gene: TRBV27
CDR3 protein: CASGDRGTEAFF
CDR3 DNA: TGTGCCAGCGGAGACAGGGGGACTGAAGCTTTCTTT

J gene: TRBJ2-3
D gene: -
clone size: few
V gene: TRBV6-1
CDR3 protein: CASSESRSAPDTQYF
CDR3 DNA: TGTGCCAGCAGTGAATCACGCAGCGCCCCAGATACGCAGTATTTT

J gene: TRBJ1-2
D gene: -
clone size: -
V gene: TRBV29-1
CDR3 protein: CSVAQGASVGYTF
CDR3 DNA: TGCAGCGTTGCACAAGGGGCTTCGGTTGGCTACACCTTC

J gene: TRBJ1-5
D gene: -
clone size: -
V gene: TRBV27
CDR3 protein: CASSFSGNQPQHF
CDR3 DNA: TGTGCCAGCAGTTTTTCGGGCAATCAGCCCCAGCATTTT

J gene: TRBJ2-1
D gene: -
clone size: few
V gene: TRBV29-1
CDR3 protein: CSVGVTGQQWQFF
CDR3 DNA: TGCAGCGTTGGGGTCACCGGACAGCAGTGGCAGTTCTTC

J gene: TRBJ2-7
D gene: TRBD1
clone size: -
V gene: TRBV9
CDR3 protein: CASSAGQGTGYEQYF
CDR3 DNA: TGTGCCAGCAGCGCCGGACAGGGTACGGGCTACGAGCAGTACTTC

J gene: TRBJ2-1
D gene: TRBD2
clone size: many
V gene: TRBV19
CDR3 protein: CASSIRLAGGPHEQFF
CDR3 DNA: TGTGCCAGTAGTATAAGACTAGCGGGAGGGCCCCATGAGCAGTTCTTC

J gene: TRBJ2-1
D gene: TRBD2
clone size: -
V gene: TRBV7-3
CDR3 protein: CASSLGGLAGDLYNEQFF
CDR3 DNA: TGTGCCAGCAGCTTAGGGGGACTAGCGGGAGACCTTTACAATGAGCAGTTCTTC

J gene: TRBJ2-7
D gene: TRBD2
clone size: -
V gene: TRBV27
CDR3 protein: CASSRSAVAGGLNEQYF
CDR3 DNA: TGTGCCAGCAGCCGAAGTGCTGTAGCGGGGGGTCTGAACGAGCAGTACTTC

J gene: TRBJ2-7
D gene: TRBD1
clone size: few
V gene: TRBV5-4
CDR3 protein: CASSQGQGWGYEQYF
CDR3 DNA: TGTGCCAGCAGCCAGGGACAGGGTTGGGGGTACGAGCAGTACTTC

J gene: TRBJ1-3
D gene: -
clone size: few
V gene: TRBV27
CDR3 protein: CASSISRGIGNTIYF
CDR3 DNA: TGTGCCAGCAGTATCTCCAGGGGAATAGGCAACACCATATATTTT

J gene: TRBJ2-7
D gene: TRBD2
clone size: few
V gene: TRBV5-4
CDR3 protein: CASSSDVTGTSGRAYEQYF
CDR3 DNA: TGTGCCAGCAGCTCTGACGTGACCGGGACTAGCGGGAGGGCCTACGAGCAGTACTTC

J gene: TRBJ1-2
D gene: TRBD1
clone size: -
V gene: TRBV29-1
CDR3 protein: CSVGTGGGPNYGYTF
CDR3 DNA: TGCAGCGTTGGCACAGGGGGCGGACCTAACTATGGCTACACCTTC

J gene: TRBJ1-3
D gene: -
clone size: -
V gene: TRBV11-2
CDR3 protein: CASSFSGNTIYF
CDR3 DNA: TGTGCCAGCAGCTTTAGTGGAAACACCATATATTTT

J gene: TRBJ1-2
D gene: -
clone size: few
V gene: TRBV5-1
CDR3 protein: CASSLNPREGYGYTF
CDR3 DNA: TGCGCCAGCAGCTTGAACCCTAGGGAGGGGTATGGCTACACCTTC

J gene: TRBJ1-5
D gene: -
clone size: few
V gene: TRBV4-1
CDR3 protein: CASSHYREGGNQPQHF
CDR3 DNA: TGCGCCAGCAGCCATTACAGGGAAGGCGGCAATCAGCCCCAGCATTTT

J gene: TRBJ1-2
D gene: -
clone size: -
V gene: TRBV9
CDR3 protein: CASSVEGLEGPRNGYTF
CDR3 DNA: TGTGCCAGCAGCGTAGAAGGGCTGGAGGGGCCGAGGAATGGCTACACCTTC

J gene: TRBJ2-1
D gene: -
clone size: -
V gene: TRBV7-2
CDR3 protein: CASSSGSSYNEQFF
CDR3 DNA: TGTGCCAGCAGCTCAGGAAGCTCCTACAATGAGCAGTTCTTC

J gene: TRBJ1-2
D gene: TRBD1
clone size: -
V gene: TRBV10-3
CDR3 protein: CAIRRPGQAYYGYTF
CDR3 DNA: TGTGCCATCAGGAGGCCGGGACAGGCGTACTATGGCTACACCTTC

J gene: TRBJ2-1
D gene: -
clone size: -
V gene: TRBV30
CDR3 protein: CAWSAGRGEQFF
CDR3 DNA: TGTGCCTGGAGTGCGGGTCGTGGTGAGCAGTTCTTC

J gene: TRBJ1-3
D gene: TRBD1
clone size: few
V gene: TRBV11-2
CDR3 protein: CASSYGQGSSGNTIYF
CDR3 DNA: TGTGCCAGCAGCTACGGACAGGGCAGCTCTGGAAACACCATATATTTT

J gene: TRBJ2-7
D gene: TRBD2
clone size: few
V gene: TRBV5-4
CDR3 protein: CASSLTSGTYEQYF
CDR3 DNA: TGTGCCAGCAGCTTGACTAGCGGGACCTACGAGCAGTACTTC

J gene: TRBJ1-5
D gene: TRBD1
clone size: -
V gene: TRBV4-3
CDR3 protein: CASSLETGVQPQHF
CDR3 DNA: TGCGCCAGCAGCCTAGAAACAGGGGTTCAGCCCCAGCATTTT

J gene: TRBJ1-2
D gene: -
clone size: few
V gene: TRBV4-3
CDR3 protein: CASSPQTQNYGYTF
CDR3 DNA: TGCGCCAGCAGCCCACAGACGCAGAACTATGGCTACACCTTC